This entry lists 24 T cell receptor beta chains sequenced from one sample in a study of tissue T cells after allogeneic stem cell transplantation (dated by TCRdb to between 2021 and 2023). According to the study, the label for this sample's time point signals: human tissue collected at research (rapid) autopsy. Library preparation used the immunoSEQ multiplex PCR assay. What TCRdb holds here is the immuneACCESS table cut down to in-frame rearrangements. Part of the clones is not present; checked against another copy, under half of the missing clones reflect an unresolved V gene, and the others are unexplained. The sample includes some 530 clones, with 50% to 60% observed a single time. The top ten clonotypes cover approximately 57% of the sample. The sample was spleen tissue, taken at autopsy. These receptors all stem from a female patient between 35 and 69 years old with steroid-refractory graft-versus-host disease after an allogeneic stem cell transplant. Some T cells may derive from the graft donor when a transplant has been performed.

This clone was observed a few times. The chain uses TRBV7-9 and TRBJ2-2; the match to TRBD1 covers 8 bases. This CDR3 spans 18 amino acids. In germline, CDR1 is SEHNR, CDR2 FQNEAQ (reference sequence). V lost 4 bases, J lost 4 bases, and 14 bases stayed unmatched. The chain's CDR3 is CASSSPLSGTGGTGELFF. CDR3 coding DNA: TGTGCCAGCAGCTCTCCCTTATCCGGGACAGGCGGCACCGGGGAGCTGTTTTTT.

In its sample, this clone was seen a few times. This rearrangement joins TRBV6-2 or TRBV6-3 to TRBJ2-7; D remains ambiguous. V was cut by 0 bases and J by 8 bases, with 5 bases left in between. The CDR3 is made up of 11 amino acids. The germline gives CDR1 MNHEY, CDR2 SVGEGT. The CDR3 sequence: CASSYSGQQYF. In nucleotides, the CDR3 is TGTGCCAGCAGTTACTCTGGCCAGCAGTACTTC.

The V and J genes are TRBV5-6 and TRBJ2-3; D ambiguous. Trimming took 7 bases from V and 0 from J, leaving 18 bases between them. Germline assignment: CDR1 SGHDT and CDR2 YYEEEE. The CDR3 is made up of 16 amino acids. This CDR3 is CASSITLVVSTDTQYF. DNA for the CDR3: TGTGCCAGCTCCATTACCTTAGTGGTCAGCACAGATACGCAGTATTTT. Combining the CDR3 with reference TRBV5-6 and TRBJ2-3 gives the whole variable domain DAGVTQSPTHLIKTRGQQVTLRCSPKSGHDTVSWYQQALGQGPQFIFQYYEEEERQRGNFPDRFSGHQFPNYSSELNVNALLLGDSALYLCASSITLVVSTDTQYFGPGTRLTVL.

The chain couples TRBV5-1 to TRBJ1-1; D gene ambiguous. The germline V gene encodes CDR1 SGHRS and CDR2 YFSETQ. The CDR3 sequence is 13 residues long. V lost 3 bases and J lost 1, with 7 bases in between. The CDR3 region has the DNA TGCGCCAGCAGCTCGACCGGGAACACTGAAGCTTTCTTT. It translates to CASSSTGNTEAFF. The full variable domain, its missing parts supplied by reference TRBV5-1 and TRBJ1-1, is KAGVTQTPRYLIKTRGQQVTLSCSPISGHRSVSWYQQTPGQGLQFLFEYFSETQRNKGNFPGRFSGRQFSNSRSEMNVSTLELGDSALYLCASSSTGNTEAFFGQGTRLTVV.

The chain recombines TRBV5-4 with TRBJ1-2; a weak D match, TRBD1 (5 bases). From germline, CDR1 is SGHNT and CDR2 YYREEE (reference sequence). V lost 5 bases and J 5 bases, leaving 19 bases between the germline ends. The CDR3 has 15 residues. The CDR3 sequence: CASRLEQALPYGYTF. CDR3 sequence (DNA): TGTGCCAGCAGACTTGAACAGGCCTTACCGTATGGCTACACCTTC.

This clone was detected only a few times. The chain carries TRBV15 and TRBJ2-5; TRBD2 matches at 11 bases. J gave up 7 bases and V 0 bases, and 10 bases lay outside the gene matches. This CDR3 contains 17 residues. The germline V gene has CDR1 LNHNV and CDR2 YYDKDF (reference sequence). CDR3 in DNA: TGTGCCACCAGCAGAGATTCGCTAGCGGGGGGCTGGGGGACCCAGTACTTC. Translating it yields CATSRDSLAGGWGTQYF.

This clone was seen a few times. This chain joins TRBV5-1 and TRBJ1-4, with D possibly being TRBD1 (6 bases). The CDR3 spans 15 residues. Germline lookup yields CDR1 SGHRS and CDR2 YFSETQ. The germline V and J ends were trimmed by 4 bases and 4 bases, with 14 bases remaining between them. The CDR3 DNA follows: TGCGCCAGCAGCCCGGGAGGGGGAGGTAATGAAAAACTGTTTTTT. It codes for CASSPGGGGNEKLFF.

This rearrangement joins TRBV15 to TRBJ2-3, with D perhaps TRBD2 (6 bases). The V and J ends lost 7 bases and 5 bases respectively, with 16 bases between them. The CDR3 is made up of 14 amino acids. Germline lookup yields CDR1 LNHNV and CDR2 YYDKDF (reference sequence). This CDR3 is CATNQILAGDTQYF. The CDR3 nucleotides are TGTGCCACCAACCAGATACTAGCCGGAGATACGCAGTATTTT. The variable domain in full, completed from reference TRBV15 and TRBJ2-3, reads DAMVIQNPRYQVTQFGKPVTLSCSQTLNHNVMYWYQQKSSQAPKLLFHYYDKDFNNEADTPDNFQSRRPNTSFCFLDIRSPGLGDTAMYLCATNQILAGDTQYFGPGTRLTVL.

Written as DNA, the CDR3 is TGTGCCAGCTCACCGCAGGAGAGGAACACTGAAGCTTTCTTT. Translating it yields CASSPQERNTEAFF. This chain connects TRBV18 to TRBJ1-1; D not certain. Germline V gene lookup returns CDR1 KGHSH and CDR2 LQKENI. This CDR3 has 14 amino acids. V lost 3 bases, J lost 1 base, and 9 bases lay in between.

The CDR3 here is CASSLGSAFGNTIYF. The CDR3 region has the DNA TGCGCCAGCAGCTTAGGGTCGGCCTTTGGAAACACCATATATTTT. The chain uses TRBV5-1 and TRBJ1-3; D gene ambiguous. From germline, CDR1 is SGHRS and CDR2 YFSETQ. V shed 2 bases and J shed 3 bases, with 12 bases lying between them. The CDR3 has 15 amino acids.

The rearrangement links TRBV5-1 to TRBJ1-3; D not resolved. V was shortened by 4 bases and J by 0 bases, with 11 bases between the two germline ends. There are 15 residues in the CDR3. Germline V CDR1 and CDR2: SGHRS, YFSETQ. The CDR3 protein is CASSLLEGSGNTIYF. DNA of the CDR3: TGCGCCAGCAGCCTGCTCGAGGGCTCTGGAAACACCATATATTTT.

This sequence joins TRBV2 and TRBJ2-1, with D unclear. V was pared by 3 bases and J by 6 bases, with 12 bases between. The CDR3 length is 14 residues. Germline V gives CDR1 SNHLY, CDR2 FYNNEI. Here the CDR3 DNA reads TGTGCCAGCAGTGAGGAGACTGCGGTCAATGAGCAGTTCTTC. Translated: CASSEETAVNEQFF. Looking up the rest from reference TRBV2 and TRBJ2-1 gives the full variable domain: EPEVTQTPSHQVTQMGQEVILRCVPISNHLYFYWYRQILGQKVEFLVSFYNNEISEKSEIFDDQFSVERPDGSNFTLKIRSTKLEDSAMYFCASSEETAVNEQFFGPGTRLTVL.

This clone was detected a few times. This chain joins TRBV27 and TRBJ2-5, with unresolved D. Germline CDR1 reads MNHEY; CDR2 reads SMNVEV (reference sequence). This CDR3 region has 13 residues. V was clipped by 3 bases and J by 5 bases, with 10 bases between them. CDR3 bases: TGTGCCAGCAGTTTTCGGCAGAAGGAGACCCAGTACTTC. Translating it yields CASSFRQKETQYF.

V gene TRBV7-2 combines with J gene TRBJ1-1, with 7 bases lining up with TRBD1. V gave up 4 bases and J gave up 4 bases; unmatched junction bases: 9. Germline V gene lookup returns CDR1 SGHTA and CDR2 FQGNSA. This CDR3 is 15 amino acids long. The CDR3, as DNA: TGTGCCAGCAGCTGGGGGGGAGGGGGCGGCACTGAAGCTTTCTTT. Translation: CASSWGGGGGTEAFF.

This chain links TRBV7-2 with TRBJ1-1; 8 bases match TRBD1. CDR1 and CDR2 from the germline V gene are SGHTA and FQGNSA. The CDR3 sequence is 13 residues long. After removal of 1 base from V and 7 bases from J, the junction contained 2 bases not matched to a gene. CDR3 nucleotide sequence: TGTGCCAGCAGCTTAGGGACAGGGTTTGAAGCTTTCTTT. Its translation is CASSLGTGFEAFF.

The genes are TRBV2 and TRBJ2-6; D unclear. The CDR3 contains 16 residues. Germline V gene sequence: CDR1 SNHLY, CDR2 FYNNEI. Trimming cost V 0 bases and J 2 bases, with 8 bases left between them. CDR3 nucleotide sequence: TGTGCCAGCAGTGAAGCAGGAAGGGCTGGGGCCAACGTCCTGACTTTC. Its protein product is CASSEAGRAGANVLTF.

This sequence joins TRBV4-1 and TRBJ1-3; no clear D gene. The CDR3 is 16 amino acids. The germline V gene has CDR1 MGHRA and CDR2 YSYEKL. V dropped 2 bases and J dropped 0 bases, with 11 bases sitting between them. The CDR3 protein is CASSQPTTSSGNTIYF. CDR3 DNA: TGCGCCAGCAGCCAACCGACAACGAGCTCTGGAAACACCATATATTTT.

CDR3 nucleotide sequence: TGTGCCATCAGCGGGGGTTTATCTGAAGCTTTCTTT. Amino acid sequence: CAISGGLSEAFF. V gene TRBV10-3 combines with J gene TRBJ1-1; a weak D match, TRBD1 (5 bases). Trimming removed 6 bases from V and 6 bases from J, with 11 bases in between. Germline V gene lookup returns CDR1 ENHRY and CDR2 SYGVKD. This CDR3 region has 12 residues.

The rearrangement joins TRBV7-9 to TRBJ1-1, with D hard to call. This CDR3 spans 14 amino acids. V lost 7 bases, J lost 4 bases, and 16 bases lay in between. Germline CDR1 and CDR2: SEHNR and FQNEAQ (reference sequence). The chain's CDR3 is CASTLSFVGTEAFF. The CDR3 nucleotides read TGTGCCAGCACCCTTAGCTTTGTCGGCACTGAAGCTTTCTTT.

The chain has TRBV12-3 or TRBV12-4 and TRBJ1-2; D unresolved. V was pared by 3 bases and J by 1 base, with 3 bases between. The CDR3 extends over 12 amino acids. The CDR3 sequence: CASSLGNYGYTF. In DNA, the CDR3 is TGTGCCAGCAGTTTGGGTAACTATGGCTACACCTTC.

The chain joins TRBV5-1 to TRBJ1-2; tentatively, D is TRBD1 (6 bases). The germline gives CDR1 SGHRS, CDR2 YFSETQ. V lost 2 bases and J lost 4, with 6 bases in between. This CDR3 contains 12 residues. Here the CDR3 reads CASSLQGYGYTF. The DNA of the CDR3 is TGCGCCAGCAGCTTACAGGGCTATGGCTACACCTTC.

This CDR3 is CSVGDRGPFANTGELFF. DNA for the CDR3: TGCAGCGTGGGGGACAGGGGGCCGTTCGCGAACACCGGGGAGCTGTTTTTT. This chain connects TRBV29-1 to TRBJ2-2; 12 bases fit TRBD1. Germline CDR1 and CDR2: SQVTM and ANQGSEA. J lost 0 bases, V lost 6 bases, and 8 bases had no gene match. The CDR3 consists of 17 residues.

The chain carries TRBV5-6 and TRBJ1-1; D unclear. CDR1 is SGHDT and CDR2 is YYEEEE in the germline V gene. The CDR3 covers 11 residues. V was shortened by 0 bases and J by 10 bases, with 7 bases between the two germline ends. The CDR3: CASSLVPGAFF. Here the CDR3 DNA reads TGTGCCAGCAGCTTGGTACCAGGAGCTTTCTTT.

This clone occurred a few times. The chain is built from TRBV29-1 and TRBJ2-3; TRBD2 might be the D (5 bases). CDR1 is SQVTM, CDR2 ANQGSEA, per germline. The CDR3 totals 15 residues. V dropped 1 base and J dropped 0 bases, with 11 bases sitting between them. The CDR3 spells CSVEVMGGSTDTQYF. CDR3 nucleotides: TGCAGCGTTGAAGTTATGGGCGGGAGCACAGATACGCAGTATTTT.